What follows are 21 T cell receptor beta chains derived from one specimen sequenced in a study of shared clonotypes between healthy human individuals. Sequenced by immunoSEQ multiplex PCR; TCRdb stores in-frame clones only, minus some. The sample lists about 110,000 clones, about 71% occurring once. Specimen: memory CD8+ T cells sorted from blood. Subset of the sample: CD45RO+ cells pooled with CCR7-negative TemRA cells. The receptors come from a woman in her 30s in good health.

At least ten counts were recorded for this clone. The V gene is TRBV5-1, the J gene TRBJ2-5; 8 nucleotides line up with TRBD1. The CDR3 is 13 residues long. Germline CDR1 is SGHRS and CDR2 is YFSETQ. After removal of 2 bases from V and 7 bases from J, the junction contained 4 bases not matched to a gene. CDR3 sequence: CASSFGQGGTQYF. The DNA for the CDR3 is TGCGCCAGCAGCTTCGGACAGGGAGGGACCCAGTACTTC.

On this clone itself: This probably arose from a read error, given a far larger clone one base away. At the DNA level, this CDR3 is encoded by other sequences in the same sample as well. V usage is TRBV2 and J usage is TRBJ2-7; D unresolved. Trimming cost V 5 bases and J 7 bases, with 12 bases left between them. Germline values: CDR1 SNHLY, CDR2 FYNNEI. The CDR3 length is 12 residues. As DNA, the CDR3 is TGTGCCAGCAGTCCCTCGAGCCATGAGCAGTACTTC. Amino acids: CASSPSSHEQYF. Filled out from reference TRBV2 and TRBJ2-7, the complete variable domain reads EPEVTQTPSHQVTQMGQEVILRCVPISNHLYFYWYRQILGQKVEFLVSFYNNEISEKSEIFDDQFSVERPDGSNFTLKIRSTKLEDSAMYFCASSPSSHEQYFGPGTRLTVT.

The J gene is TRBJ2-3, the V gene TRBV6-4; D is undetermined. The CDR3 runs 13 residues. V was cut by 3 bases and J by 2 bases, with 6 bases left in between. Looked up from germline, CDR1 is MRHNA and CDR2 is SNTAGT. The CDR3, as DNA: TGTGCCAGCAGTGAAAGCGCCACAGATACGCAGTATTTT. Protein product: CASSESATDTQYF.

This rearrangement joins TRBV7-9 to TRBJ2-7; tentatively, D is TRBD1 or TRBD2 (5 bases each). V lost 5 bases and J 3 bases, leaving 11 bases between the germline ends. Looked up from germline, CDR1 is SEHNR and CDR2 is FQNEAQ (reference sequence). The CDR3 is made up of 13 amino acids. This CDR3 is CASSPGTVYEQYF. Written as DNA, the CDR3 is TGTGCCAGCAGCCCCGGGACCGTCTACGAGCAGTACTTC. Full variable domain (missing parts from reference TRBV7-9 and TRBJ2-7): DTGVSQNPRHKITKRGQNVTFRCDPISEHNRLYWYRQTLGQGPEFLTYFQNEAQLEKSRLLSDRFSAERPKGSFSTLEIQRTEQGDSAMYLCASSPGTVYEQYFGPGTRLTVT.

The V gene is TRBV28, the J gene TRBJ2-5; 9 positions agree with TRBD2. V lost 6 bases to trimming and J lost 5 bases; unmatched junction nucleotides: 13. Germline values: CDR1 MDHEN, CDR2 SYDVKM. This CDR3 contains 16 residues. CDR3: CASSLRGGRAFETQYF. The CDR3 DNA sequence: TGTGCCAGCAGCCTGAGGGGCGGGAGGGCCTTTGAGACCCAGTACTTC.

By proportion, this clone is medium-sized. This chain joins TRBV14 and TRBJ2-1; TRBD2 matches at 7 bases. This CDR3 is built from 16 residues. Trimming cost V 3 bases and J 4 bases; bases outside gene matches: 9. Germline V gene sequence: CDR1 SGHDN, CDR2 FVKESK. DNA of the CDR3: TGTGCCAGCAGCCACGTGTGGTCTAGCGGATACAATGAGCAGTTCTTC. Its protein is CASSHVWSSGYNEQFF. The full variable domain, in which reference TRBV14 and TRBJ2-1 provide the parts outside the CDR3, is EAGVTQFPSHSVIEKGQTVTLRCDPISGHDNLYWYRRVMGKEIKFLLHFVKESKQDESGMPNNRFLAERTGGTYSTLKVQPAELEDSGVYFCASSHVWSSGYNEQFFGPGTRLTVL.

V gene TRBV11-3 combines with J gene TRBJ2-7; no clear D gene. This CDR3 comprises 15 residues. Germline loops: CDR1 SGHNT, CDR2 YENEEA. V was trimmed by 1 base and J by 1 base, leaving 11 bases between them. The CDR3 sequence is CASSLVHTISYEQYF. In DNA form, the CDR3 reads TGTGCCAGCAGCTTAGTGCACACAATATCCTACGAGCAGTACTTC.

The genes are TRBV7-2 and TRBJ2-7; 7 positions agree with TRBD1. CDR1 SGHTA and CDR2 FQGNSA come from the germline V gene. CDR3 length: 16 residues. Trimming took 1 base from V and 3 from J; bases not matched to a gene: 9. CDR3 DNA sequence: TGTGCCAGCAGCTTAGGGCCGGGACAGAGCGGCTACGAGCAGTACTTC. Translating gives CASSLGPGQSGYEQYF.

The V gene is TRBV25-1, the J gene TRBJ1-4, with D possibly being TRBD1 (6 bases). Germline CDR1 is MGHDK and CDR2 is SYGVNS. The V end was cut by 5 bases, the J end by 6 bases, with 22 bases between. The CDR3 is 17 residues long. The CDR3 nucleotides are TGTGCCAGCAGTCCCCTGGTGAGACAGGCTATAGATGAAAAACTGTTTTTT. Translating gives CASSPLVRQAIDEKLFF.

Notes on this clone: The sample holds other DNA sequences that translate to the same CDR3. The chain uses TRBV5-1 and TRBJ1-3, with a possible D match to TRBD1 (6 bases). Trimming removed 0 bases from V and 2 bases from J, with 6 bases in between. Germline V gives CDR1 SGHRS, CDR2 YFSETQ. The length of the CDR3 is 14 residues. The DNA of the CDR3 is TGCGCCAGCAGCTTGGGGACAGCTGGAAACACCATATATTTT. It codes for CASSLGTAGNTIYF.

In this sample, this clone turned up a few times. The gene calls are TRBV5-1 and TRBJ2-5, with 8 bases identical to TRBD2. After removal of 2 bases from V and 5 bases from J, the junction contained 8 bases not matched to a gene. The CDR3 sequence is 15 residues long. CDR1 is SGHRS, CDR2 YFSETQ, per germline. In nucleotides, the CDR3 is TGCGCCAGCAGCTTAGAAGCGGGAGTTGCGGAGACCCAGTACTTC. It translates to CASSLEAGVAETQYF. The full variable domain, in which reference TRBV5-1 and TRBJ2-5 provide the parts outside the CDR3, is KAGVTQTPRYLIKTRGQQVTLSCSPISGHRSVSWYQQTPGQGLQFLFEYFSETQRNKGNFPGRFSGRQFSNSRSEMNVSTLELGDSALYLCASSLEAGVAETQYFGPGTRLLVL.

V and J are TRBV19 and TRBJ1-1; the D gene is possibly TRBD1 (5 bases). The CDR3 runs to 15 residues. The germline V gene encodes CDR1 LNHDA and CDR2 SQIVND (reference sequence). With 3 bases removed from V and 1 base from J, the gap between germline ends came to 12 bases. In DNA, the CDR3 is TGTGCCAGTAGTATCTGGGGGGGAGCGAACACTGAAGCTTTCTTT. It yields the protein CASSIWGGANTEAFF.

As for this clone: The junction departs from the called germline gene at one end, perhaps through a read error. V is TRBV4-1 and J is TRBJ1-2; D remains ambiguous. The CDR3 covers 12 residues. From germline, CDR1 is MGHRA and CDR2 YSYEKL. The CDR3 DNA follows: TGCGCCAGCAGCCAAGTAGGCCTCGTAAAACACTTC. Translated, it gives CASSQVGLVKHF.

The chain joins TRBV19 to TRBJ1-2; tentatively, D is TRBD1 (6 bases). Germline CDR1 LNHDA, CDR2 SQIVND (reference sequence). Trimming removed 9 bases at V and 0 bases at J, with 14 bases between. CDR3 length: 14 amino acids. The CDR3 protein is CASAGTRPNYGYTF. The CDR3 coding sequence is TGTGCCAGCGCTGGGACAAGGCCTAACTATGGCTACACCTTC.

As DNA, the CDR3 is TGTGCCAGCAGTTTATCGACAGGCGGATCTTATAAGGATGGCTACACCTTC. Amino acid sequence: CASSLSTGGSYKDGYTF. The rearrangement joins TRBV28 to TRBJ1-2; tentatively, D is TRBD1 (6 bases). V was pared by 1 base and J by 6 bases, with 21 bases between. The CDR3 spans 17 residues. Germline V gives CDR1 MDHEN, CDR2 SYDVKM.

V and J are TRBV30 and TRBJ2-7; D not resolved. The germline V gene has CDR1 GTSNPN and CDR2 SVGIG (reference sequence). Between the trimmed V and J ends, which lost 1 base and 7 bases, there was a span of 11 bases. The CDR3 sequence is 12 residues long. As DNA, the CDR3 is TGTGCCTGGAGTGCCGGCCTGCGGGAGCAGTACTTC. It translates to CAWSAGLREQYF.

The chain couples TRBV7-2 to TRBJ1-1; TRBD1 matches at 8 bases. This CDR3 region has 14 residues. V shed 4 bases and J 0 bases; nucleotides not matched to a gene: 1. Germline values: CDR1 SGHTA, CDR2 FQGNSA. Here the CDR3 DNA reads TGTGCCAGCAGCTCGGGACAGGTGAACACTGAAGCTTTCTTT. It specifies CASSSGQVNTEAFF. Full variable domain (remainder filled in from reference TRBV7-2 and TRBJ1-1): GAGVSQSPSNKVTEKGKDVELRCDPISGHTALYWYRQSLGQGLEFLIYFQGNSAPDKSGLPSDRFSAERTGGSVSTLTIQRTQQEDSAVYLCASSSGQVNTEAFFGQGTRLTVV.

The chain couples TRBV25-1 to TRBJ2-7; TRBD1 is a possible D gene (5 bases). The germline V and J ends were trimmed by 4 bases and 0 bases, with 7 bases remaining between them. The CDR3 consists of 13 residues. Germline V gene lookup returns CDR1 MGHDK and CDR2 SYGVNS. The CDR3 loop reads CASSVQGSYEQYF. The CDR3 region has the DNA TGTGCCAGCAGTGTGCAGGGCTCCTACGAGCAGTACTTC.

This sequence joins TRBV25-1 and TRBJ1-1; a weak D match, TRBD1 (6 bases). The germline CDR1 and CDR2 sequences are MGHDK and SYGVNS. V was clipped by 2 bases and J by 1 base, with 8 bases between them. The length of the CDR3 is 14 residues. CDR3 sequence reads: CASSEPTGNTEAFF. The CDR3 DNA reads TGTGCCAGCAGTGAACCGACAGGGAACACTGAAGCTTTCTTT. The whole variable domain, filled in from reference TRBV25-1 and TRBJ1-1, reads EADIYQTPRYLVIGTGKKITLECSQTMGHDKMYWYQQDPGMELHLIHYSYGVNSTEKGDLSSESTVSRIRTEHFPLTLESARPSHTSQYLCASSEPTGNTEAFFGQGTRLTVV.

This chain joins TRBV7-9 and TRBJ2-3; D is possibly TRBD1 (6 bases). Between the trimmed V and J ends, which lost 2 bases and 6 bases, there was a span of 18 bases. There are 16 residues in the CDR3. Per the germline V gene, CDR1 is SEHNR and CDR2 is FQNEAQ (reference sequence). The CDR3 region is CASSLITGPAADTQYF. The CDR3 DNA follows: TGTGCCAGCAGCTTAATAACAGGGCCCGCGGCGGATACGCAGTATTTT.

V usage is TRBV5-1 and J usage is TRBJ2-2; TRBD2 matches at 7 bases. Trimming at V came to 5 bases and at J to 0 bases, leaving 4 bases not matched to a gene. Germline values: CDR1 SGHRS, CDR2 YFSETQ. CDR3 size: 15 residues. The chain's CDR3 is CASSPSGPNTGELFF. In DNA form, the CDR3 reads TGCGCCAGCAGTCCTAGCGGACCGAACACCGGGGAGCTGTTTTTT.